Described below is a single T cell receptor (beta chain) sequence and its context. These data are taken from a study of T cells after somatic rescue of genetic block. Libraries were prepared by immunoSEQ multiplex PCR; TCRdb keeps only in-frame clonotypes and omits some of them. The data hold approximately 15,000 clones, with roughly 72% observed a single time. V was clipped by 6 bases and J by 4 bases, with 13 bases between them. The germline gives CDR1 MNHNY, CDR2 SVGAGI (reference sequence). The CDR3 extends over 14 amino acids. The V gene is TRBV6-6, the J gene TRBJ1-5; D remains ambiguous. The sequenced sample was peripheral blood mononuclear cells (PBMCs). The TCR was taken from a boy aged 5-17 years. The CDR3 here is CASSPLGSNQPQHF. The CDR3 DNA reads TGTGCCAGCAGCCCTCTGGGCTCGAATCAGCCCCAGCATTTT.